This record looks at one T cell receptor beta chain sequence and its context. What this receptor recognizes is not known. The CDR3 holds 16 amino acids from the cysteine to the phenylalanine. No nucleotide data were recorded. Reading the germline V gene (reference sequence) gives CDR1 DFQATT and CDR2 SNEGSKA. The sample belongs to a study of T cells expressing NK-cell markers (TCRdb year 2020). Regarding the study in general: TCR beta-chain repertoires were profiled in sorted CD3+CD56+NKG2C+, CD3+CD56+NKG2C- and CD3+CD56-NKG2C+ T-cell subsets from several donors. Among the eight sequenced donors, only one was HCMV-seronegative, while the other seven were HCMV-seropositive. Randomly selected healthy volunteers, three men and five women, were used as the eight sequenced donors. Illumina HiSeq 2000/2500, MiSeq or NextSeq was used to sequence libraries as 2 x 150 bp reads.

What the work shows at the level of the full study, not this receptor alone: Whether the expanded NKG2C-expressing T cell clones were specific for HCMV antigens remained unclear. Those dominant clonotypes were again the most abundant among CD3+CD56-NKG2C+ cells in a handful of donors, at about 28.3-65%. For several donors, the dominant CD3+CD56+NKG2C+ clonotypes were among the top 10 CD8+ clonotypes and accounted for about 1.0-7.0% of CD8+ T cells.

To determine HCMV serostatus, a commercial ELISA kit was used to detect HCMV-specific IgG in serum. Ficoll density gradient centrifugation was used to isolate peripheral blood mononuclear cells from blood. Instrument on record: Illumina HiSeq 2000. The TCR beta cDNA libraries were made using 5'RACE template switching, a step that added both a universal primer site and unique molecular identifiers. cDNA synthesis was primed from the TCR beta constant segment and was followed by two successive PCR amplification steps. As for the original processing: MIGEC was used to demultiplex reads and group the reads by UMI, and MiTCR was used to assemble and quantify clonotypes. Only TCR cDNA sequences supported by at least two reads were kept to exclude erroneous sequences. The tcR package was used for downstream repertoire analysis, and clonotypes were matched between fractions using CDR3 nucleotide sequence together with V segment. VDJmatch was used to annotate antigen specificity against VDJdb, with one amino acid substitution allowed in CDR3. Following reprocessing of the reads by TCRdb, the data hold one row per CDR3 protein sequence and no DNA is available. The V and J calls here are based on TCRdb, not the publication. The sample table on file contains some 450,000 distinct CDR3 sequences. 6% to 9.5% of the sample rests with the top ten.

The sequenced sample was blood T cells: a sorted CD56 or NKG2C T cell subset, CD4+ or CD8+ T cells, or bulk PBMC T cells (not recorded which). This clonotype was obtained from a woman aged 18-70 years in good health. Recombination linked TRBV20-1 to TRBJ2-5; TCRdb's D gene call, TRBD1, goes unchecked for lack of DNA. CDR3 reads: CSRPLSKPGQQETQYF.